This T cell receptor (beta chain) emerged from a study of shared clonotypes between healthy human individuals. The CDR3 consists of 17 residues. Germline CDR1 is SGHAT and CDR2 is FQNNGV. J lost 0 bases, V lost 4 bases, and 7 bases had no gene match. Selected positively for CCR7 and CD45RO-negative, naive CD8 cells excluded terminally differentiated effector memory CD45RA+ cells. Profiled with immunoSEQ multiplex PCR; TCRdb holds only in-frame clones, not every one. The sample includes about 800,000 clones, about 97% seen only once; the top ten take less than 0.3%. The sequenced sample was naive CD8+ T cells sorted from blood. The genes are TRBV11-2 and TRBJ2-7, with 12 nucleotides matching TRBD2. The sequence was obtained from a man aged 25 to 45 in good health. CDR3 sequence (DNA): TGTGCCAGCAGCTCAGGACTAGCGGGGTTCAGCTCCTACGAGCAGTACTTC. Translation: CASSSGLAGFSSYEQYF.